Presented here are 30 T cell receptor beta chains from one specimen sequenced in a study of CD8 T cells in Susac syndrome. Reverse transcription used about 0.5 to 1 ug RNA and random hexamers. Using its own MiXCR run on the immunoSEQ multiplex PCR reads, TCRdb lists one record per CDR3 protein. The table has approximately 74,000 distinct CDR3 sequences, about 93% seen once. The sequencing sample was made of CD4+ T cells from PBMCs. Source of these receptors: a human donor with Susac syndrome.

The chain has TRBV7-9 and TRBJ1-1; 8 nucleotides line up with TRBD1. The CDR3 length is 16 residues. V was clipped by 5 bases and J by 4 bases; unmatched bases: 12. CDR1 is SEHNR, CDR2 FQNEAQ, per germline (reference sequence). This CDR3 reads CASSRDRNYGGTEAFF. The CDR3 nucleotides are TGTGCCAGCAGCCGGGACAGGAACTATGGGGGCACTGAAGCTTTCTTT. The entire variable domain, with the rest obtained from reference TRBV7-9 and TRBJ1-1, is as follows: DTGVSQNPRHKITKRGQNVTFRCDPISEHNRLYWYRQTLGQGPEFLTYFQNEAQLEKSRLLSDRFSAERPKGSFSTLEIQRTEQGDSAMYLCASSRDRNYGGTEAFFGQGTRLTVV.

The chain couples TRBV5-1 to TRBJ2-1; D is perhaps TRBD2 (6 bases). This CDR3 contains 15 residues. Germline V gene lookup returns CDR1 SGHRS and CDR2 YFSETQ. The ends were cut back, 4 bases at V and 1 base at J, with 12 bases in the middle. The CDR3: CASSLGGVSYNEQFF. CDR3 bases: TGCGCCAGCAGCCTCGGGGGAGTTTCCTACAATGAGCAGTTCTTC.

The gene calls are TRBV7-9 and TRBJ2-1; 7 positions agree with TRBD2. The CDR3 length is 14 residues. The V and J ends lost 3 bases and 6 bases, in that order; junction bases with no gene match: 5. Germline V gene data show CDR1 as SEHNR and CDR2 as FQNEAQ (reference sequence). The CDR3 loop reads CASSFGTMANEQFF. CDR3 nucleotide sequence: TGTGCCAGCAGCTTTGGGACTATGGCCAATGAGCAGTTCTTC.

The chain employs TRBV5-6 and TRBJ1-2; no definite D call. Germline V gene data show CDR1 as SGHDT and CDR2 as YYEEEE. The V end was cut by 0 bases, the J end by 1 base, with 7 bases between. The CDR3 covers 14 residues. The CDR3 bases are TGTGCCAGCAGCTTGGGGACCGGTAACTATGGCTACACCTTC. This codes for CASSLGTGNYGYTF.

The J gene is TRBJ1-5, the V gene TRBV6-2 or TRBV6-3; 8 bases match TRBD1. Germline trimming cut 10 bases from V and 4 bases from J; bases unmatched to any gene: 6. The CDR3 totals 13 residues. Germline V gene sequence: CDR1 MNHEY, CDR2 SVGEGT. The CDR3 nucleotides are TGTGCCACCCAGGGGGCTCGAAATCAGCCCCAGCATTTT. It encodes CATQGARNQPQHF.

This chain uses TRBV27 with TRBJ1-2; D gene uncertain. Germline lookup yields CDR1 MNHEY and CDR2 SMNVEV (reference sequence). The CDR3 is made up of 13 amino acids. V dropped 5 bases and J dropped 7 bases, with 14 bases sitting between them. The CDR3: CASSVEGRGGYTF. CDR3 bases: TGTGCCAGCAGTGTAGAAGGGCGAGGTGGCTACACCTTC.

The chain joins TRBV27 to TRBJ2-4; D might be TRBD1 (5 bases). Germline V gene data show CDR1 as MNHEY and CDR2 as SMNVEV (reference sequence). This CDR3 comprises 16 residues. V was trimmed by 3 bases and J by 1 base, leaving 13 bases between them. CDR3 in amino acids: CASSFRVTEAKNIQYF. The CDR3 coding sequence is TGTGCCAGCAGTTTCAGGGTGACGGAGGCCAAAAACATTCAGTACTTC.

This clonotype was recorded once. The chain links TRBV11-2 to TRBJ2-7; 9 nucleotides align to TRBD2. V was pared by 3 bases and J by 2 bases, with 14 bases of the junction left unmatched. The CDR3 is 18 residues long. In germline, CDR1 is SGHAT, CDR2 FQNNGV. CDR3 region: CASSLYAELAGEPYEQYF. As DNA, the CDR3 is TGTGCCAGCAGCTTGTACGCAGAGTTAGCGGGAGAGCCCTACGAGCAGTACTTC.

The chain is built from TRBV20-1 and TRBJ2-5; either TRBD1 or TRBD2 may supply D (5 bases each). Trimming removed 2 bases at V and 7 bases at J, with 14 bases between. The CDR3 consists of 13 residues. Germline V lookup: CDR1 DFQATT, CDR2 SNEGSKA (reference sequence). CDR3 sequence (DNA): TGCAGTGCTAGATCCGGGGCGCATTTGACCCAGTACTTC. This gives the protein CSARSGAHLTQYF.

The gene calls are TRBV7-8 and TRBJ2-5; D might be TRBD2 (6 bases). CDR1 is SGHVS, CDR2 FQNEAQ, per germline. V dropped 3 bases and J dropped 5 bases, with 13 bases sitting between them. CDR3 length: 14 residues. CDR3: CASSLAGRPETQYF. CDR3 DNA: TGTGCCAGCAGCTTGGCGGGACGTCCGGAGACCCAGTACTTC.

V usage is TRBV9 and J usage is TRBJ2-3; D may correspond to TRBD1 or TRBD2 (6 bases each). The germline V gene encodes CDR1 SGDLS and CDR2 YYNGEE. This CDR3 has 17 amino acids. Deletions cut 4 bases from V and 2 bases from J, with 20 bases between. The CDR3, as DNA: TGTGCCAGCAGCTTTCAATCGACTCCGGGGGCCACAGATACGCAGTATTTT. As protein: CASSFQSTPGATDTQYF.

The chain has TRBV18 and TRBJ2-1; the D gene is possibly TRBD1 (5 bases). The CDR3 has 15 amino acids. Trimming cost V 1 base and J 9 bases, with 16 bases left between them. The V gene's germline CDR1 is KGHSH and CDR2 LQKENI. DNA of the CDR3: TGTGCCAGCTCACCACTTATGACAAGGGGATCTGAGCAGTTCTTC. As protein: CASSPLMTRGSEQFF.

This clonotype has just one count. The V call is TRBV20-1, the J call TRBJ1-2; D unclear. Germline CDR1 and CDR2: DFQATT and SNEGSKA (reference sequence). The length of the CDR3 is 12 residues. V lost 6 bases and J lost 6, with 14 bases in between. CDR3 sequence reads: CSAPAGSNGYTF. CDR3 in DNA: TGCAGTGCCCCCGCGGGGAGCAATGGCTACACCTTC.

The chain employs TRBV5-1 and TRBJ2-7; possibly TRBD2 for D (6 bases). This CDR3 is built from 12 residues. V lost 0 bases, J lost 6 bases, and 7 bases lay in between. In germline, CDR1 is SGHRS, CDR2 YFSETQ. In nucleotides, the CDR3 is TGCGCCAGCAGCTTGGCAGCGGGCGAGCAGTACTTC. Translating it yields CASSLAAGEQYF.

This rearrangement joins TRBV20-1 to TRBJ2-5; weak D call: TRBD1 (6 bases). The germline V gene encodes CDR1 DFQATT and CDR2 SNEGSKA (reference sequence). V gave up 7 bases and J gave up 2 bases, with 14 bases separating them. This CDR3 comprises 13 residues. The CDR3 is CSVQGQAQETQYF. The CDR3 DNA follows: TGCAGTGTCCAGGGGCAGGCGCAAGAGACCCAGTACTTC.

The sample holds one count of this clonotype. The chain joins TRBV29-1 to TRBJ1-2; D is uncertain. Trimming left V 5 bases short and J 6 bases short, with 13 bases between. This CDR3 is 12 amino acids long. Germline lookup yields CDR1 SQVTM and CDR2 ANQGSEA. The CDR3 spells CSVTRVRDGYTF. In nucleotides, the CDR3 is TGCAGCGTTACAAGGGTTAGGGATGGCTACACCTTC.

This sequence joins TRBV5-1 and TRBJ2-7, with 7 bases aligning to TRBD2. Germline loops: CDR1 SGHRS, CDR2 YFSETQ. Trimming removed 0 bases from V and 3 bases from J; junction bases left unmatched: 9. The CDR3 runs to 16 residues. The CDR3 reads CASSLAVTSYNYEQYF. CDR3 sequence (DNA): TGCGCCAGCAGCTTGGCCGTGACTAGCTATAACTACGAGCAGTACTTC. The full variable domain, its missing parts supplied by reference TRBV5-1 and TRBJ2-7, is KAGVTQTPRYLIKTRGQQVTLSCSPISGHRSVSWYQQTPGQGLQFLFEYFSETQRNKGNFPGRFSGRQFSNSRSEMNVSTLELGDSALYLCASSLAVTSYNYEQYFGPGTRLTVT.

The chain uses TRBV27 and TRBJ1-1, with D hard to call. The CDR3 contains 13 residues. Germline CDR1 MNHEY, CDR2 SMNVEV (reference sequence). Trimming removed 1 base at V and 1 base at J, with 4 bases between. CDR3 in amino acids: CASSLLTNTEAFF. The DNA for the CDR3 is TGTGCCAGCAGTTTATTGACGAACACTGAAGCTTTCTTT.

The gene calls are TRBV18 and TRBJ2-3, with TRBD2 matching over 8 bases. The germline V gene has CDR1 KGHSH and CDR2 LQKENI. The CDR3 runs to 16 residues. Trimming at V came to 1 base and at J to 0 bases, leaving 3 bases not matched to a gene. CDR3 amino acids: CASSPLLAESTDTQYF. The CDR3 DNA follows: TGTGCCAGCTCACCACTACTAGCGGAGAGCACAGATACGCAGTATTTT.

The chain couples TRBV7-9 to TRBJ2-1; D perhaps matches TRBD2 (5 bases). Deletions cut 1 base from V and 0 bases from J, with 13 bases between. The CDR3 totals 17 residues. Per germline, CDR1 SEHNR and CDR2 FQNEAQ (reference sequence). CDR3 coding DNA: TGTGCCAGCAGCTTAGGAAGCGGCTCGAGCTCCTACAATGAGCAGTTCTTC. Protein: CASSLGSGSSSYNEQFF.

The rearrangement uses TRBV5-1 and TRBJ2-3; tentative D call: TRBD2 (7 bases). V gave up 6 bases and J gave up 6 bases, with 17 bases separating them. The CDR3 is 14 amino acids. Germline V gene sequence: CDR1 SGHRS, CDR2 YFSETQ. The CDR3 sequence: CASTYRGGADTQYF. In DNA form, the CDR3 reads TGCGCCAGCACCTACCGAGGGGGGGCTGATACGCAGTATTTT. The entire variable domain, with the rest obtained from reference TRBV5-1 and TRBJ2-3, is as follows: KAGVTQTPRYLIKTRGQQVTLSCSPISGHRSVSWYQQTPGQGLQFLFEYFSETQRNKGNFPGRFSGRQFSNSRSEMNVSTLELGDSALYLCASTYRGGADTQYFGPGTRLTVL.

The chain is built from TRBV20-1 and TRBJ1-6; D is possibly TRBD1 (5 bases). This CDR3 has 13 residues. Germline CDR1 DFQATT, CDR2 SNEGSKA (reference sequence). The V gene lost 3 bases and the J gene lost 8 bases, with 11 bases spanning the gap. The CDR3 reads CSASEGKDSPLHF. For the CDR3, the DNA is TGCAGTGCTAGTGAGGGGAAAGATTCACCCCTCCACTTT.

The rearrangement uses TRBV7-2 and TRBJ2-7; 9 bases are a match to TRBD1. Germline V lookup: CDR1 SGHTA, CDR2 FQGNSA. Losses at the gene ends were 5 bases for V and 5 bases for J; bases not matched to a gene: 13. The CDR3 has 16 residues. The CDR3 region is CASSKSAGTGSHEQYF. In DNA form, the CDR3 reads TGTGCCAGCAGCAAGTCGGCGGGGACAGGGTCCCACGAGCAGTACTTC.

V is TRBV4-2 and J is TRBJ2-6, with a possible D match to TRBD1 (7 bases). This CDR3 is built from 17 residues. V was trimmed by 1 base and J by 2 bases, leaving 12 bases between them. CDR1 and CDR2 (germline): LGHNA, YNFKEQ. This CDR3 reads CASSQAAGGTGANVLTF. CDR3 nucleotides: TGTGCCAGCAGCCAAGCGGCAGGGGGGACTGGGGCCAACGTCCTGACTTTC.

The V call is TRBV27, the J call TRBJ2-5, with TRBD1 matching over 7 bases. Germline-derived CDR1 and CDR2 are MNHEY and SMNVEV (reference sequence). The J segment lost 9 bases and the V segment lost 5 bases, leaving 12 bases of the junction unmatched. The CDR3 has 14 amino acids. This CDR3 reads CASSPTGALGAQYF. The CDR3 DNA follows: TGTGCCAGCAGTCCAACAGGGGCTCTAGGGGCCCAGTACTTC.

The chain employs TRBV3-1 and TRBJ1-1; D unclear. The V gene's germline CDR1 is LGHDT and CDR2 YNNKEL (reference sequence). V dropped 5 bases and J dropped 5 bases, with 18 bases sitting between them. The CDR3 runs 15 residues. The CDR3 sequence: CASSSHRLSGTEAFF. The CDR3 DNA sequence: TGTGCCAGCAGCTCCCATCGGCTGTCGGGAACTGAAGCTTTCTTT.

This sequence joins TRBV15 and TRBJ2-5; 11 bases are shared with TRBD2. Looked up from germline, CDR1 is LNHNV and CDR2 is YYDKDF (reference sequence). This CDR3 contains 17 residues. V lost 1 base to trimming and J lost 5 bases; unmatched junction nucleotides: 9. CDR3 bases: TGTGCCACCAGCAGAGTCACACTAGCGGGAGCGGGGGAGACCCAGTACTTC. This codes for CATSRVTLAGAGETQYF.

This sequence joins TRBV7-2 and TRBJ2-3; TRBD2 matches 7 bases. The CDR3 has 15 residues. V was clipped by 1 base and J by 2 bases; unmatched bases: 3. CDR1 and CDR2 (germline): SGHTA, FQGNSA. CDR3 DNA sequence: TGTGCCAGCAGCTTAGGCGGGGGACCCACAGATACGCAGTATTTT. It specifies CASSLGGGPTDTQYF.

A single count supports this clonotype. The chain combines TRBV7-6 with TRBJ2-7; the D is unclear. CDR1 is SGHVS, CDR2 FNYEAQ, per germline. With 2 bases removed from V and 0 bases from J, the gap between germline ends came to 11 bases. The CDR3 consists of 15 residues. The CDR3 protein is CASSLSPGSSYEQYF. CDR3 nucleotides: TGTGCCAGCAGCTTAAGTCCAGGATCCTCCTACGAGCAGTACTTC.

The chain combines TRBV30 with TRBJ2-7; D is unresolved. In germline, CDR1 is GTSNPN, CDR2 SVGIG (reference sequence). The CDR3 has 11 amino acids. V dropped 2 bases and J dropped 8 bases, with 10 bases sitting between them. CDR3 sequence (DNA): TGTGCCTGGAGTAGCGCAGGAAAGCAGTACTTC. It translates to CAWSSAGKQYF.